The 8 T cell receptor beta chains below all came from one sample that was sequenced in a study of OX40 agonist ivuxolimab in advanced cancers. Generated by immunoSEQ multiplex PCR, the TCRdb table keeps only in-frame clones and is missing some. The sample consists of more than 50,000 clones, 70% to 85% of them appearing once. The specimen comprised CD4+ or CD8+ T cells sorted from blood, sampled in a trial of the OX40 agonist ivuxolimab. These receptors all come from an adult with an advanced solid tumor such as melanoma, head and neck, liver or kidney cancer.

This rearrangement joins TRBV27 to TRBJ2-2, with 12 bases that match TRBD2. CDR3 length equals 14 residues. V shed 8 bases and J 8 bases; nucleotides not matched to a gene: 6. CDR1 is MNHEY, CDR2 SMNVEV, per germline (reference sequence). CDR3 amino acids: CASGSGLAGGELFF. The CDR3 DNA sequence: TGTGCCAGCGGGTCCGGACTAGCGGGAGGGGAGCTGTTTTTT.

The chain recombines TRBV5-4 with TRBJ1-2, with 7 bases fitting TRBD1. The CDR3 loop spans 16 amino acids. V gave up 6 bases and J gave up 1 base; unmatched junction bases: 12. Germline CDR1 and CDR2: SGHNT and YYREEE (reference sequence). As DNA, the CDR3 is TGTGCCAGCACCACGCTCAGGGACAGACTTAACTATGGCTACACCTTC. Amino acid sequence: CASTTLRDRLNYGYTF.

This clone was seen once. The chain uses TRBV7-9 and TRBJ1-2; TRBD1 agrees at 7 bases. This CDR3 region has 15 residues. Per the germline V gene, CDR1 is SEHNR and CDR2 is FQNEAQ (reference sequence). V gave up 5 bases and J gave up 6 bases; unmatched junction bases: 12. As DNA, the CDR3 is TGTGCCAGCAGCCCATTGGAGGGGGCGAGGGATGGCTACACCTTC. Translated: CASSPLEGARDGYTF.

The chain couples TRBV6-6 to TRBJ1-1; D perhaps matches TRBD1 (5 bases). Germline-derived CDR1 and CDR2 are MNHNY and SVGAGI (reference sequence). V lost 5 bases, J lost 2 bases, and 9 bases lay in between. This CDR3 comprises 13 residues. Here the CDR3 reads CASSIQGNTEAFF. The CDR3, as DNA: TGTGCCAGCAGTATTCAGGGTAACACTGAAGCTTTCTTT.

This chain uses TRBV7-8 with TRBJ1-1, with 7 bases lining up with TRBD1. Germline loops: CDR1 SGHVS, CDR2 FQNEAQ. V shed 5 bases and J 2 bases; nucleotides not matched to a gene: 8. The CDR3 has 15 amino acids. The CDR3 spells CASSIRQGGNTEAFF. CDR3 in DNA: TGTGCCAGCAGCATTAGACAGGGAGGAAACACTGAAGCTTTCTTT.

This clone was observed once. The rearrangement uses TRBV19 and TRBJ2-7; 9 bases map to TRBD1. Per germline, CDR1 LNHDA and CDR2 SQIVND (reference sequence). This CDR3 spans 13 amino acids. The V segment lost 9 bases and the J segment 0 bases; nucleotides outside the gene matches: 3. CDR3 in DNA: TGTGCCAGCGGGGGACAGGGCTCCTACGAGCAGTACTTC. It encodes CASGGQGSYEQYF.

The chain couples TRBV5-8 to TRBJ2-3; 10 bases agree with TRBD1. The length of the CDR3 is 15 residues. V lost 1 base, J lost 6 bases, and 5 bases stayed unmatched. Per the germline V gene, CDR1 is SGHTS and CDR2 is YDEGEE. CDR3 amino acids: CASSLRGTGVDTQYF. As DNA, the CDR3 is TGTGCCAGCAGCTTGAGGGGGACAGGGGTTGATACGCAGTATTTT.

The gene calls are TRBV2 and TRBJ1-1; a possible D gene is TRBD1 (6 bases). The V and J ends lost 7 bases and 6 bases respectively, with 12 bases between them. This CDR3 region has 12 residues. Germline V gives CDR1 SNHLY, CDR2 FYNNEI. The CDR3 DNA reads TGTGCCAGCATTGACAGGCTAGCTGAAGCTTTCTTT. It codes for CASIDRLAEAFF.